This paragraph covers one TCR beta chain sequence. Original methodology: The assay estimated nucleated cells by amplifying reference gene primers. Here immunoSEQ multiplex PCR was the method, and the copy in TCRdb shows in-frame clones only, minus some. D and trimming were read from the DNA, whereas the V and J calls and clone size are those reported in that table. The repertoire holds around 130,000 clones, with 80% as singletons. This sample is drawn from a study of blood T cell repertoires in COVID-19. Overall study context: The origin of the acute and convalescent COVID-19 samples was the United States, Italy and Spain.

The CDR3 totals 13 residues. The germline V and J ends were trimmed by 6 bases and 4 bases, with 14 bases remaining between them. Germline V CDR1 and CDR2: SQVTM, ANQGSEA. This sequence was found in a man between 65 and 79 years old with acute or convalescent COVID-19. What was sequenced was peripheral blood. The V call is TRBV29-1, the J call TRBJ2-3; D is perhaps TRBD2 (6 bases). The CDR3 here is CSVRRGSADTQYF. The DNA of the CDR3 is TGCAGCGTCCGACGGGGGAGCGCAGATACGCAGTATTTT.